This TCR beta chain emerged from a study of CD8 T cells in Susac syndrome. Reverse transcription of roughly 0.5 to 1 ug RNA was performed with random hexamers. Amplification of the TCR beta CDR3 was carried out by immunoSEQ multiplex PCR, which spanned a total of 54 Vbeta and 13 Jbeta segments. TCRdb independently ran MiXCR on the immunoSEQ multiplex PCR reads; one entry per CDR3 protein. Among about 430,000 distinct CDR3 sequences listed, 85% were seen once. CD8+ and CD4+ T cells from blood underwent TCR beta sequencing, which was carried out in a high-throughput format. Germline V gene lookup returns CDR1 SQVTM and CDR2 ANQGSEA. The CDR3 sequence is 14 residues long. Germline trimming cut 6 bases from V and 6 bases from J; bases unmatched to any gene: 8.

V and J are TRBV29-1 and TRBJ2-3, with 11 bases fitting TRBD2. This TCR derives from a human donor with multiple sclerosis. Material: CD8+ T cells from PBMCs. The CDR3 sequence is CSVRLAGKGDTQYF. CDR3 nucleotides: TGCAGCGTAAGACTAGCGGGGAAGGGGGATACGCAGTATTTT.